The 5 T cell receptor beta chains presented below share a single source sample, sequenced in a study of blood T cells in healthy people across ages. Primers used in a second PCR of about 6 to 12 cycles were a sample-barcoded 5' primer and a J-beta primer mix. TCRdb reprocessed the 5' RACE reads with MiXCR, giving one entry per CDR3 protein. The sample carries around 650,000 distinct CDR3 sequences, about a third recorded once. The sequenced sample was blood. All receptors derive from a woman of 80 years or more in good health.

This clonotype appeared a few times. The CDR3 reads CSARDMGGLETQYF. CDR3 coding DNA: TGCAGTGCTAGAGATATGGGGGGGCTAGAGACCCAGTACTTC. V gene TRBV20-1 combines with J gene TRBJ2-5; possible D gene TRBD2, 7 bases. Trimming removed 0 bases from V and 4 bases from J, with 12 bases in between. Germline V lookup: CDR1 DFQATT, CDR2 SNEGSKA (reference sequence). The CDR3 totals 14 residues.

This clonotype came up many times. In nucleotides, the CDR3 is TGTGCCATCAGTGAGGCAACGGGGGGTTACCAAGAGACCCAGTACTTC. Translation: CAISEATGGYQETQYF. The V gene is TRBV10-3, the J gene TRBJ2-5, with 7 nucleotides matching TRBD2. The V segment lost 2 bases and the J segment 0 bases; nucleotides outside the gene matches: 6. Germline assignment: CDR1 ENHRY and CDR2 SYGVKD. This CDR3 is 16 amino acids long.

This clonotype occurred a few times. V is TRBV7-2 and J is TRBJ1-1, with TRBD1 matching over 7 bases. Germline assignment: CDR1 SGHTA and CDR2 FQGNSA. This CDR3 is 15 amino acids long. J lost 0 bases, V lost 5 bases, and 6 bases had no gene match. The CDR3 DNA reads as TGTGCCAGCAGCACGAGACAGGGAATGAACACTGAAGCTTTCTTT. It encodes CASSTRQGMNTEAFF. Full variable domain (missing parts from reference TRBV7-2 and TRBJ1-1): GAGVSQSPSNKVTEKGKDVELRCDPISGHTALYWYRQSLGQGLEFLIYFQGNSAPDKSGLPSDRFSAERTGGSVSTLTIQRTQQEDSAVYLCASSTRQGMNTEAFFGQGTRLTVV.

This clonotype was recorded a few times. The V gene is TRBV12-3 or TRBV12-4, the J gene TRBJ2-3; perhaps TRBD1 as D (6 bases). The CDR3 covers 16 residues. The V gene lost 4 bases and the J gene lost 4 bases, with 18 bases spanning the gap. Written as DNA, the CDR3 is TGTGCCAGCAGTTACGATAAGGGGGAAAGCGCAGATACGCAGTATTTT. This sequence encodes CASSYDKGESADTQYF.

This clonotype was recorded many times. J is TRBJ2-1 and V is TRBV7-3; 9 bases map to TRBD2. With V trimmed by 4 bases and J by 3 bases, 7 bases remained unmatched. CDR3 size: 16 residues. CDR1 is SGHTA and CDR2 is FQGTGA in the germline V gene. CDR3 sequence (DNA): TGTGCCAGCAGCTCGTTAGCTAGCGGGGTCTACAATGAGCAGTTCTTC. This translates into CASSSLASGVYNEQFF.